This T cell receptor (beta chain) was sequenced during a study of Graves' ophthalmopathy and Graves' hyperthyroidism. As for the study in general: Before any treatment, peripheral blood was taken at the initial diagnosis.

This clonotype was seen more than once but under ten times. Trimming removed 3 bases at V and 4 bases at J, with 9 bases between. Germline lookup yields CDR1 LNHDA and CDR2 SQIVND (reference sequence). CDR3 length: 14 amino acids. Eligible hyperthyroidism cases comprised new diagnoses of under 2 months' duration in individuals aged 18 to 65. The authors amplified TCR beta CDR3 regions from RNA transcripts. Following a first-round RT-PCR that used HTBI primers, a second-round multiplex PCR was carried out. TCRdb analysed the multiplex PCR reads with MiXCR anew, one entry per CDR3 protein. The sample lists more than 300,000 distinct CDR3 sequences, just over 15% seen once, with roughly 7% in the top ten.

The TCR originated in a young woman with stable Graves' hyperthyroidism. Sequenced: peripheral blood. The chain combines TRBV19 with TRBJ2-2; D is possibly TRBD2 (6 bases). The CDR3 reads CASSIPGGTGELFF. The CDR3 nucleotides are TGTGCCAGTAGTATCCCCGGGGGCACCGGGGAGCTGTTTTTT.